The rows below give T cell receptor beta chains drawn from one sample of a study of shared clonotypes between healthy human individuals. Some clones are missing from TCRdb's copy, which holds only in-frame ones; the method was immunoSEQ multiplex PCR. The table lists fewer than 850,000 clones, roughly 88% of them singletons, with approximately 35% in the top ten. Sequenced input: memory CD8+ T cells from PBMCs. All receptors derive from a man in his late teens or twenties in good health. Some clones in this sample may be carry-over from other donors' samples. CDR3s include the opening cysteine and the closing phenylalanine or tryptophan. Each record gives: CDR3 length, clone size, J gene, D gene, V gene, CDR3 protein, CDR3 DNA. D genes are given only for firm matches. The listing skips clone size in some rows; elsewhere it reads once, few, many or a size class.

len: 13
abundance: .
j_gene: TRBJ1-2
d_gene: .
v_gene: TRBV25-1
CDR3aa: CASSETVGRGYTF
CDR3nt: TGTGCCAGCAGTGAGACCGTAGGAAGAGGCTACACCTTC

len: 13
abundance: few
j_gene: TRBJ1-1
d_gene: .
v_gene: TRBV7-9
CDR3aa: CASSLDRNTEAFF
CDR3nt: TGTGCCAGCAGCTTAGATCGGAACACTGAAGCTTTCTTT

len: 14
abundance: .
j_gene: TRBJ1-3
d_gene: .
v_gene: TRBV27
CDR3aa: CASKGRTERNTIYF
CDR3nt: TGTGCCAGCAAAGGCAGGACGGAGAGAAACACCATATATTTT

len: 13
abundance: .
j_gene: TRBJ2-1
d_gene: TRBD1
v_gene: TRBV6-1
CDR3aa: CASVGQGLNEQFF
CDR3nt: TGTGCCAGCGTGGGACAGGGGCTCAATGAGCAGTTCTTC

len: 14
abundance: once
j_gene: TRBJ2-1
d_gene: TRBD2
v_gene: TRBV4-2
CDR3aa: CASSQEAGGYEQFF
CDR3nt: TGTGCCAGCAGCCAAGAGGCGGGAGGTTATGAGCAGTTCTTC

len: 12
abundance: few
j_gene: TRBJ2-2
d_gene: .
v_gene: TRBV18
CDR3aa: CASSRITGELFF
CDR3nt: TGTGCCAGCTCACGTATCACCGGGGAGCTGTTTTTT

len: 15
abundance: .
j_gene: TRBJ1-1
d_gene: .
v_gene: TRBV7-9
CDR3aa: CASSLAVGGVTEAFF
CDR3nt: TGTGCCAGCAGCTTAGCGGTCGGCGGGGTCACTGAAGCTTTCTTT

len: 12
abundance: few
j_gene: TRBJ2-2
d_gene: .
v_gene: TRBV9
CDR3aa: CASSVNTGELFF
CDR3nt: TGTGCCAGCAGCGTCAACACCGGGGAGCTGTTTTTT

len: 16
abundance: .
j_gene: TRBJ2-5
d_gene: TRBD2
v_gene: TRBV28
CDR3aa: CASSYRASGTGETQYF
CDR3nt: TGTGCCAGCAGTTACCGGGCTAGCGGGACTGGTGAGACCCAGTACTTC

len: 13
abundance: .
j_gene: TRBJ1-5
d_gene: TRBD1
v_gene: TRBV9
CDR3aa: CASSETGGQPQHF
CDR3nt: TGTGCCAGCAGTGAAACAGGGGGTCAGCCCCAGCATTTT

len: 17
abundance: once
j_gene: TRBJ2-3
d_gene: TRBD2
v_gene: TRBV13
CDR3aa: CASSLVSSGSPTDTQYF
CDR3nt: TGTGCCAGCAGCTTAGTCTCTAGCGGGAGTCCGACAGATACGCAGTATTTT

len: 14
abundance: .
j_gene: TRBJ2-2
d_gene: .
v_gene: TRBV27
CDR3aa: CASSSNRRAGELFF
CDR3nt: TGTGCCAGCAGTTCCAATCGGCGGGCCGGGGAGCTGTTTTTT

len: 14
abundance: .
j_gene: TRBJ2-7
d_gene: .
v_gene: TRBV28
CDR3aa: CASSPRGLMDEQYF
CDR3nt: TGTGCCAGCAGTCCCAGGGGTTTGATGGACGAGCAGTACTTC

len: 17
abundance: .
j_gene: TRBJ2-7
d_gene: .
v_gene: TRBV19
CDR3aa: CASSKGGVEGELYEQYF
CDR3nt: TGTGCCAGTAGTAAAGGGGGGGTGGAGGGTGAGCTCTACGAGCAGTACTTC

len: 15
abundance: once
j_gene: TRBJ2-2
d_gene: .
v_gene: TRBV19
CDR3aa: CASRVQGGDTGELFF
CDR3nt: TGTGCCAGTAGAGTTCAGGGGGGCGACACCGGGGAGCTGTTTTTT

len: 16
abundance: .
j_gene: TRBJ2-7
d_gene: .
v_gene: TRBV7-6
CDR3aa: CASSLGEGGGIYEQYF
CDR3nt: TGTGCCAGCAGCTTAGGAGAGGGAGGAGGAATTTACGAGCAGTACTTC

len: 14
abundance: .
j_gene: TRBJ2-6
d_gene: .
v_gene: TRBV27
CDR3aa: CASSWGSGANVLTF
CDR3nt: TGTGCCAGCAGTTGGGGATCTGGGGCCAACGTCCTGACTTTC

len: 13
abundance: .
j_gene: TRBJ1-2
d_gene: .
v_gene: TRBV6-1
CDR3aa: CASSNRDGYGYTF
CDR3nt: TGTGCCAGCAGCAACAGGGATGGCTATGGCTACACCTTC

len: 16
abundance: .
j_gene: TRBJ2-3
d_gene: TRBD1
v_gene: TRBV28
CDR3aa: CASSRRQGTSTDTQYF
CDR3nt: TGTGCCAGCAGTCGTCGACAGGGCACTAGCACAGATACGCAGTATTTT

len: 13
abundance: .
j_gene: TRBJ1-4
d_gene: .
v_gene: TRBV7-9
CDR3aa: CASRDTALEKLFF
CDR3nt: TGTGCCAGCAGAGACACGGCTCTTGAAAAACTGTTTTTT

len: 16
abundance: .
j_gene: TRBJ1-5
d_gene: .
v_gene: TRBV10-2
CDR3aa: CASSERVGQHNQPQHF
CDR3nt: TGCGCCAGCAGTGAGCGGGTAGGACAGCACAATCAGCCCCAGCATTTT

len: 14
abundance: once
j_gene: TRBJ1-5
d_gene: .
v_gene: TRBV6-1
CDR3aa: CASRADIGDQPQHF
CDR3nt: TGTGCCAGCAGGGCGGACATAGGGGATCAGCCCCAGCATTTT

len: 16
abundance: .
j_gene: TRBJ1-1
d_gene: TRBD1
v_gene: TRBV10-3
CDR3aa: CAISGSGTGDGAEAFF
CDR3nt: TGTGCCATCAGTGGATCCGGGACAGGGGATGGTGCTGAAGCTTTCTTT

len: 17
abundance: .
j_gene: TRBJ1-2
d_gene: TRBD1
v_gene: TRBV4-3
CDR3aa: CASSQDQNPGQGYGYTF
CDR3nt: TGCGCCAGCAGCCAAGACCAAAACCCGGGACAGGGGTATGGCTACACCTTC

len: 11
abundance: .
j_gene: TRBJ1-2
d_gene: .
v_gene: TRBV5-4
CDR3aa: CASGWGGGYTF
CDR3nt: TGTGCCAGCGGTTGGGGTGGAGGCTACACCTTC

len: 14
abundance: .
j_gene: TRBJ1-5
d_gene: .
v_gene: TRBV5-8
CDR3aa: CASSWGLPNQPQHF
CDR3nt: TGTGCCAGCAGCTGGGGACTGCCCAATCAGCCCCAGCATTTT

len: 16
abundance: .
j_gene: TRBJ2-5
d_gene: TRBD2
v_gene: TRBV7-8
CDR3aa: CASSITTSGLWKTQYF
CDR3nt: TGTGCCAGCAGCATTACGACTAGCGGGCTGTGGAAGACCCAGTACTTC

len: 15
abundance: few
j_gene: TRBJ1-1
d_gene: TRBD1
v_gene: TRBV5-1
CDR3aa: CASSISVRQGYEAFF
CDR3nt: TGCGCCAGCAGCATATCCGTAAGACAGGGCTATGAAGCTTTCTTT